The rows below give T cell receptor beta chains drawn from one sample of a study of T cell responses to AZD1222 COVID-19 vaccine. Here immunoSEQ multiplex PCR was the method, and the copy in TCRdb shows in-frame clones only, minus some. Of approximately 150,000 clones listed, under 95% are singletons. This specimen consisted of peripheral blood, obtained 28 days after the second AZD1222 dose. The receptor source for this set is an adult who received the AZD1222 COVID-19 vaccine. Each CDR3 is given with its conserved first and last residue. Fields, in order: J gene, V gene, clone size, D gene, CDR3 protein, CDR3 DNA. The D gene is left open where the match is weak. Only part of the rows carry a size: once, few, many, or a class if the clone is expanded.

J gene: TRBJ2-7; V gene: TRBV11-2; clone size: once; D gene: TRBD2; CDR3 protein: CASSWETSDISYEQYF; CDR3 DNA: TGTGCCAGCAGCTGGGAGACTAGCGATATCTCCTACGAGCAGTACTTC
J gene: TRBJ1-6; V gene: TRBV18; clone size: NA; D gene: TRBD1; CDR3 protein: CASSIFDRGEDNSPLHF; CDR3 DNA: TGTGCCAGCTCAATTTTCGACAGGGGCGAAGATAATTCACCCCTCCACTTT
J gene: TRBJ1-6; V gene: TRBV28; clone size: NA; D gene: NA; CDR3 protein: CASSGLAGHNSPLHF; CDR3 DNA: TGTGCCAGCAGTGGGTTGGCAGGGCATAATTCACCCCTCCACTTT
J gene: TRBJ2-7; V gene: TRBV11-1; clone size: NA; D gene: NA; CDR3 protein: CASSLVVGPRSYEQYF; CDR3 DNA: TGTGCCAGCAGCTTAGTTGTGGGACCCAGGTCCTACGAGCAGTACTTC
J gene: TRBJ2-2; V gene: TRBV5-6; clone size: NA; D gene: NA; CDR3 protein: CASSPSDGELFF; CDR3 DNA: TGTGCCAGCAGCCCTTCAGACGGGGAGCTGTTTTTT
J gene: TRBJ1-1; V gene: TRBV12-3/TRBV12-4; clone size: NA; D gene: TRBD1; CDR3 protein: CASSWGQGEAFF; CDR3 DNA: TGTGCCAGCAGTTGGGGACAGGGTGAAGCTTTCTTT
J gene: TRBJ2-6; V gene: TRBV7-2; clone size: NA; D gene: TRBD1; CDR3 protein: CASPRWDRVSGANVLTF; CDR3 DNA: TGTGCCAGCCCCCGGTGGGACAGGGTCTCTGGGGCCAACGTCCTGACTTTC
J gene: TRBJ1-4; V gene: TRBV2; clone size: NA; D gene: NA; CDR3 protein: CASSPGTRKLFF; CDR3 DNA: TGTGCCAGCAGCCCCGGGACCCGAAAACTGTTTTTT
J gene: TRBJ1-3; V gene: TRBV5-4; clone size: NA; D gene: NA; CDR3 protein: CASSLGPSGNTIYF; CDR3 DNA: TGTGCCAGCAGCTTGGGGCCCTCTGGAAACACCATATATTTT
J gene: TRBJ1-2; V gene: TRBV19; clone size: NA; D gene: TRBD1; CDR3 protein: CASSKWGGQGNGYTF; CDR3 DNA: TGTGCCAGTAGTAAATGGGGGGGACAGGGGAACGGCTACACCTTC
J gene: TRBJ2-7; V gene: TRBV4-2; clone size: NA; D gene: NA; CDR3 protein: CASSQDSRGASYEQYF; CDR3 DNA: TGTGCCAGCAGCCAAGATAGCAGGGGGGCCTCCTACGAGCAGTACTTC
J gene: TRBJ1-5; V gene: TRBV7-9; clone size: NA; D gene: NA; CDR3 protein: CASSQSGGAGNQPQHF; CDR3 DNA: TGTGCCAGCAGCCAGTCGGGGGGCGCAGGCAATCAGCCCCAGCATTTT
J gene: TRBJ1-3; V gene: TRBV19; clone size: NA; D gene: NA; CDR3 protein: CASSSRTTGISGNTIYF; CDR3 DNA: TGTGCCAGTAGTTCACGAACCACAGGGATCTCTGGAAACACCATATATTTT
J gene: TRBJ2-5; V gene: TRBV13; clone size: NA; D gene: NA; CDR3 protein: CASSQKQTQYF; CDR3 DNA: TGTGCCAGCAGCCAAAAACAGACCCAGTACTTC
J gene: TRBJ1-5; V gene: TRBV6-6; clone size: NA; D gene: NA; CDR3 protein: CASSPGKSAHLRNQPQHF; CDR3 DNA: TGTGCCAGCAGTCCAGGGAAGTCAGCTCACTTGCGCAATCAGCCCCAGCATTTT
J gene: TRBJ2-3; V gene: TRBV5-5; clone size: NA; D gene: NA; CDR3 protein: CASTAPGGTDTQYF; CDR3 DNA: TGTGCCAGCACCGCACCCGGGGGCACAGATACGCAGTATTTT
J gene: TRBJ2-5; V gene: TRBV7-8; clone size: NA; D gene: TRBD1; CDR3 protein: CASSSRDRGRETQYF; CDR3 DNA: TGTGCCAGCAGCAGCCGGGACAGGGGGCGGGAGACCCAGTACTTC
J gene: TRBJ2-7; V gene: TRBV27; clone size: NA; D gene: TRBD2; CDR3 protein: CASSLVGLASGEQYF; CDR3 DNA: TGTGCCAGCAGTTTAGTGGGACTAGCGAGTGGAGAGCAGTACTTC
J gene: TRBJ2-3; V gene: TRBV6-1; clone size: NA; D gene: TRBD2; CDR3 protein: CASSAGLAGGPDTQYF; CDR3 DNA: TGTGCCAGCAGTGCCGGACTAGCGGGAGGGCCAGATACGCAGTATTTT
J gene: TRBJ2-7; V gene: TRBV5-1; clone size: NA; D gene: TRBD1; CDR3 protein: CASSSTGAEQYF; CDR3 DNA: TGCGCCAGCAGCTCGACAGGGGCCGAGCAGTACTTC
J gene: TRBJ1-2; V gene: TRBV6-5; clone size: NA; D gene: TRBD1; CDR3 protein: CASGYGQGPLYTF; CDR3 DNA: TGTGCCAGCGGATACGGACAGGGGCCTTTATACACCTTC
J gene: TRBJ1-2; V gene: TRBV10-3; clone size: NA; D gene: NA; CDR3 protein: CAISERVFGYGYTF; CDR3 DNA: TGTGCCATCAGTGAGCGAGTCTTCGGGTATGGCTACACCTTC
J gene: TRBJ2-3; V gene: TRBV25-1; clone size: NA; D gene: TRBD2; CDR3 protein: CASSDGRSGRALDTQYF; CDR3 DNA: TGTGCCAGCAGTGACGGTCGTAGCGGGAGGGCCCTGGATACGCAGTATTTT
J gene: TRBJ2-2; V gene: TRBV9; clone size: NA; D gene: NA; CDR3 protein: CASSVQGNGELFF; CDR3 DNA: TGTGCCAGCAGCGTACAGGGGAACGGGGAGCTGTTTTTT
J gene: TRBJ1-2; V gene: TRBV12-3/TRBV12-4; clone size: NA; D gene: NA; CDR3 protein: CASSFGTHYGYTF; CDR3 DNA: TGTGCCAGCAGTTTCGGAACCCACTATGGCTACACCTTC
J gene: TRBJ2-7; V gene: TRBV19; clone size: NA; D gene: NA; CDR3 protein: CASSIVAGSRYEQYF; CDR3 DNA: TGTGCCAGTAGTATAGTGGCGGGGAGTAGATACGAGCAGTACTTC
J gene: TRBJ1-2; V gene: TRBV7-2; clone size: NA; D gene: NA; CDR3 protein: CASTLSGTTNYGYTF; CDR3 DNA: TGTGCCAGCACCCTTTCAGGGACCACTAACTATGGCTACACCTTC
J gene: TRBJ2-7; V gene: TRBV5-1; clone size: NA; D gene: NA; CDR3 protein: CASSFEGHEQYF; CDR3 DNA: TGCGCCAGCAGCTTCGAGGGTCACGAGCAGTACTTC
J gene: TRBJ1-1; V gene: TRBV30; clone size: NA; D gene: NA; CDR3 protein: CAWSAWDIQMNTEAFF; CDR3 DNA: TGTGCCTGGAGTGCTTGGGACATCCAGATGAACACTGAAGCTTTCTTT